These T cell receptor beta chains were read from a single sample in a study of T-cell reconstitution after alpha-beta-depleted transplantation in children. Via MiXCR, TCRdb re-called the PCR reads, giving one row per CDR3 protein. In the table there are 450,000 to 500,000 distinct CDR3 sequences, around 13% of which are singletons. The sample here was PBMCs from the stem cell graft donor, taken from the stem cell graft. The receptors here all came from a human donor who donated a stem cell graft to a child with combined immunodeficiency. Both conserved end residues are part of each CDR3. Fields, in order: J gene, D gene, CDR3 length, V gene, clone size, CDR3 DNA, CDR3 protein. D genes are given only for firm matches. A row's size may be missing; if present it is once, few, many or a size class.

J gene: TRBJ2-2; D gene: NA; CDR3 length: 13; V gene: TRBV7-7; clone size: many; CDR3 DNA: TGTGCTAGCAGAAAAACTAACACCGGGGAGCTGTTTTTT; CDR3 protein: CASRKTNTGELFF
J gene: TRBJ2-3; D gene: NA; CDR3 length: 11; V gene: TRBV29-1; clone size: many; CDR3 DNA: TGCAGCGTGGTCTATGGAGATACGCAGTATTTT; CDR3 protein: CSVVYGDTQYF
J gene: TRBJ1-6; D gene: NA; CDR3 length: 11; V gene: TRBV12-3/TRBV12-4; clone size: few; CDR3 DNA: TGTGCCAGCAGTTTAGATTCACCCCTCCACTTT; CDR3 protein: CASSLDSPLHF
J gene: TRBJ2-4; D gene: TRBD2; CDR3 length: 19; V gene: TRBV6-1; clone size: few; CDR3 DNA: TGTGCCAGCAGTCTCCACCCTCCGGGACTAGCGGGGGGGCTGAACATTCAGTACTTC; CDR3 protein: CASSLHPPGLAGGLNIQYF
J gene: TRBJ2-2; D gene: NA; CDR3 length: 14; V gene: TRBV24-1; clone size: many; CDR3 DNA: TGTGCCACCGGGGAAGGGGCCCTCACCGGGGAGCTGTTTTTT; CDR3 protein: CATGEGALTGELFF
J gene: TRBJ2-6; D gene: NA; CDR3 length: 18; V gene: TRBV11-1; clone size: few; CDR3 DNA: TGTGCCAGCAGCTTACAAGGCGGGGTAGGATCTGGGGCCAACGTCCTGACTTTC; CDR3 protein: CASSLQGGVGSGANVLTF
J gene: TRBJ2-7; D gene: NA; CDR3 length: 13; V gene: TRBV20-1; clone size: once; CDR3 DNA: TGCAGTGCTAGAGGGCTTTGGACCTACGAGCAGTACTTC; CDR3 protein: CSARGLWTYEQYF
J gene: TRBJ2-3; D gene: NA; CDR3 length: 17; V gene: TRBV7-9; clone size: few; CDR3 DNA: TGTGCCAGCAGCCCACCCCCGGGGGGCGCGTTCACAGATACGCAGTATTTT; CDR3 protein: CASSPPPGGAFTDTQYF
J gene: TRBJ2-1; D gene: TRBD2; CDR3 length: 15; V gene: TRBV7-3; clone size: NA; CDR3 DNA: TGTGCCAGCAGCTTTGGGATAGCGGGGGACAATGAGCAGTTCTTC; CDR3 protein: CASSFGIAGDNEQFF
J gene: TRBJ1-5; D gene: NA; CDR3 length: 13; V gene: TRBV12-3/TRBV12-4; clone size: many; CDR3 DNA: TGTGCCAGCAGTGCTGCCGAGAAGCAGCCCCAGCATTTT; CDR3 protein: CASSAAEKQPQHF
J gene: TRBJ2-1; D gene: NA; CDR3 length: 18; V gene: TRBV2; clone size: many; CDR3 DNA: TGTGCCAGCATGGCGGCCAAAGGGCGAGCTTCGACCTACAATGAGCAGTTCTTC; CDR3 protein: CASMAAKGRASTYNEQFF
J gene: TRBJ1-1; D gene: TRBD1; CDR3 length: 13; V gene: TRBV5-1; clone size: many; CDR3 DNA: TGCGCCAGCAGCTTATCCGACAGGGAGAGGGCTTTCTTT; CDR3 protein: CASSLSDRERAFF
J gene: TRBJ2-3; D gene: TRBD1; CDR3 length: 15; V gene: TRBV5-6; clone size: many; CDR3 DNA: TGTGCCAGCAGCTTCTGGGACAGGGAGGCGGATACGCAGTATTTT; CDR3 protein: CASSFWDREADTQYF
J gene: TRBJ1-1; D gene: NA; CDR3 length: 17; V gene: TRBV6-5; clone size: few; CDR3 DNA: TGTGCCAGCAGTTACCGGGGGGACGGGGGATCGAACACTGAAGCTTTCTTT; CDR3 protein: CASSYRGDGGSNTEAFF
J gene: TRBJ2-1; D gene: NA; CDR3 length: 15; V gene: TRBV28; clone size: few; CDR3 DNA: TGTGCCAGCAGTCGACAGGTTGGGTCCTACAATGAGCAGTTCTTC; CDR3 protein: CASSRQVGSYNEQFF
J gene: TRBJ2-2; D gene: NA; CDR3 length: 17; V gene: TRBV4-2; clone size: many; CDR3 DNA: TGTGCCAGCAGCCGAAACCCCGGGACCTCTCGTACCGGGGAGCTGTTTTTT; CDR3 protein: CASSRNPGTSRTGELFF
J gene: TRBJ2-1; D gene: TRBD2; CDR3 length: 15; V gene: TRBV28; clone size: many; CDR3 DNA: TGTGCCAGCAGTTTAATGCGGGGGACCTACAATGAGCAGTTCTTC; CDR3 protein: CASSLMRGTYNEQFF
J gene: TRBJ2-5; D gene: NA; CDR3 length: 16; V gene: TRBV15; clone size: few; CDR3 DNA: TGTGCCACCAGCAGAGATCGGGAGTATGGAACTGAGACCCAGTACTTC; CDR3 protein: CATSRDREYGTETQYF
J gene: TRBJ2-7; D gene: NA; CDR3 length: 13; V gene: TRBV4-1; clone size: few; CDR3 DNA: TGCGCCAGCAGCCAAGGGACAGACTACGAGCAGTACTTC; CDR3 protein: CASSQGTDYEQYF
J gene: TRBJ2-7; D gene: TRBD1; CDR3 length: 15; V gene: TRBV14; clone size: NA; CDR3 DNA: TGTGCCAGCAGCCTACAGGGGGCATTCCGTTACGAGCAGTACTTC; CDR3 protein: CASSLQGAFRYEQYF
J gene: TRBJ2-1; D gene: TRBD2; CDR3 length: 15; V gene: TRBV6-5; clone size: NA; CDR3 DNA: TGTGCCAGCAGTTACTCGTCTAGCGGGTACAATGAGCAGTTCTTC; CDR3 protein: CASSYSSSGYNEQFF
J gene: TRBJ1-1; D gene: NA; CDR3 length: 11; V gene: TRBV6-1; clone size: NA; CDR3 DNA: TGTGCCAGCAGTCATGACAGCGAAGCTTTCTTT; CDR3 protein: CASSHDSEAFF